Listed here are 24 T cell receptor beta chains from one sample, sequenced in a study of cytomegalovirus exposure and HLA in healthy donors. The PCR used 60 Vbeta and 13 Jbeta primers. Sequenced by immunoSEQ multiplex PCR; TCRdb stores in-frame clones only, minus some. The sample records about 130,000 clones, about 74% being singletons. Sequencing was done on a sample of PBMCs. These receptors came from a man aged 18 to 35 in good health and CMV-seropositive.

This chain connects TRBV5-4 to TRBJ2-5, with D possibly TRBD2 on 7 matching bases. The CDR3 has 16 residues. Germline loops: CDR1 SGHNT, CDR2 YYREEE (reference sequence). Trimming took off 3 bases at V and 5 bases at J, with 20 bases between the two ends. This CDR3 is CASSSLTRGGRETQYF. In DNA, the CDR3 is TGTGCCAGCAGCTCCTTAACTAGGGGGGGCCGGGAGACCCAGTACTTC.

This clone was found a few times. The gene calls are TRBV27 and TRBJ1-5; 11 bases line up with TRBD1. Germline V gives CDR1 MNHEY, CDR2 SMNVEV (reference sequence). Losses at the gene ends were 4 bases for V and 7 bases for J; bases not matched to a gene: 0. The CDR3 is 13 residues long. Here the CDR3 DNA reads TGTGCCAGCAGTTGGGACAGGGGGCAGCCCCAGCATTTT. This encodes CASSWDRGQPQHF.

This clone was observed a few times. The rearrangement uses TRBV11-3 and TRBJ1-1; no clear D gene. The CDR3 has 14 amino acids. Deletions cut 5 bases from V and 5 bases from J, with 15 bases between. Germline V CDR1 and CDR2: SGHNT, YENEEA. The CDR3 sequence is CASSTQPGSTEAFF. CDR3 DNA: TGTGCCAGCAGCACTCAACCCGGGTCTACTGAAGCTTTCTTT.

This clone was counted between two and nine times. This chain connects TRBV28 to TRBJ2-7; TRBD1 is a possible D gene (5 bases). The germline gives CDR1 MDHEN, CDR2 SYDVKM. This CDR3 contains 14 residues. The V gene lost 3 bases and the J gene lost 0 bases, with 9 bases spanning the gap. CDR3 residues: CASSFSRASYEQYF. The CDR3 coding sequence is TGTGCCAGCAGTTTTTCCAGGGCCTCCTACGAGCAGTACTTC.

The chain's CDR3 is CASSPGYATNEKLFF. In nucleotides, the CDR3 is TGTGCCAGCAGCCCGGGATATGCAACTAATGAAAAACTGTTTTTT. The V gene is TRBV11-2, the J gene TRBJ1-4; D is unresolved. Trimming removed 5 bases at V and 0 bases at J, with 10 bases between. Germline CDR1 is SGHAT and CDR2 is FQNNGV. The CDR3 sequence is 15 residues long. Looking up the rest from reference TRBV11-2 and TRBJ1-4 gives the full variable domain: EAGVAQSPRYKIIEKRQSVAFWCNPISGHATLYWYQQILGQGPKLLIQFQNNGVVDDSQLPKDRFSAERLKGVDSTLKIQPAKLEDSAVYLCASSPGYATNEKLFFGSGTQLSVL.

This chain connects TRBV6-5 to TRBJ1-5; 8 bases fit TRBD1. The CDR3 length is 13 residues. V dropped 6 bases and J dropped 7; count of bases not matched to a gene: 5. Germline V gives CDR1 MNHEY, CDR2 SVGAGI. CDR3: CASRYGQGQPQHF. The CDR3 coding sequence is TGTGCCAGCAGATACGGACAGGGCCAGCCCCAGCATTTT.

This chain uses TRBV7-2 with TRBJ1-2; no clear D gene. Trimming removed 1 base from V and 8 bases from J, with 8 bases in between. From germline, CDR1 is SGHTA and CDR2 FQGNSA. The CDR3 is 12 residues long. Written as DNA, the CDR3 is TGTGCCAGCAGCTTAGGGGCTCTAGGCTACACCTTC. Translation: CASSLGALGYTF.

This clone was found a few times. CDR3 nucleotides: TGTGCCACCTCCAGATTCGTGTCTGAAAATGGCTACACCTTC. It yields the protein CATSRFVSENGYTF. The V and J genes are TRBV6-6 and TRBJ1-2; the D is unclear. Per germline, CDR1 MNHNY and CDR2 SVGAGI (reference sequence). Trimming took 10 bases from V and 6 from J, leaving 21 bases between them. The CDR3 consists of 14 residues.

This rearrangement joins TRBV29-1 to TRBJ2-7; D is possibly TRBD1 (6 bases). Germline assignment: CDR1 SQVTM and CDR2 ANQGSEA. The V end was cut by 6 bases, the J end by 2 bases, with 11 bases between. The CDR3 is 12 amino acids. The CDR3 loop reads CSVGHLAYEQYF. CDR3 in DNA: TGCAGCGTGGGACACCTCGCCTACGAGCAGTACTTC.

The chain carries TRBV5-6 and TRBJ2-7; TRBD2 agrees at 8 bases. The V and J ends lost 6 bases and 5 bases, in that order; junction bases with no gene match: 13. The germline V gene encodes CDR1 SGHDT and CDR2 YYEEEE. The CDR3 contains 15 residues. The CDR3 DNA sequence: TGTGCCAGCACCTCAACGGGGGGGGCCAGGAACGAGCAGTACTTC. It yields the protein CASTSTGGARNEQYF.

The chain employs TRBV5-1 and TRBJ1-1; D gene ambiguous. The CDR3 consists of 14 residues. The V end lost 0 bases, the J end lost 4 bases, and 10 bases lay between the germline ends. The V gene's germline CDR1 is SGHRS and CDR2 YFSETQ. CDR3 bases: TGCGCCAGCAGCTTGGGGAGGGATGGCACTGAAGCTTTCTTT. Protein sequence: CASSLGRDGTEAFF.

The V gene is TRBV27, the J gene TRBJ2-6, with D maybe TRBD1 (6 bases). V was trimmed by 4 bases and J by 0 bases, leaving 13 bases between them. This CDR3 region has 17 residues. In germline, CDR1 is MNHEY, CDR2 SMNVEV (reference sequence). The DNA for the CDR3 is TGTGCCAGCAGTTCAGGGACACCGGTCTCTGGGGCCAACGTCCTGACTTTC. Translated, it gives CASSSGTPVSGANVLTF.

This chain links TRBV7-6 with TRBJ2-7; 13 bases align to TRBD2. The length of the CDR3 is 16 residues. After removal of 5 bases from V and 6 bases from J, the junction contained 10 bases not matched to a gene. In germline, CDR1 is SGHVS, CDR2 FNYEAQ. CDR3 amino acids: CASSLGTSGILTEQYF. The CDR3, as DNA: TGTGCCAGCAGCCTCGGGACTAGCGGGATTCTTACCGAGCAGTACTTC.

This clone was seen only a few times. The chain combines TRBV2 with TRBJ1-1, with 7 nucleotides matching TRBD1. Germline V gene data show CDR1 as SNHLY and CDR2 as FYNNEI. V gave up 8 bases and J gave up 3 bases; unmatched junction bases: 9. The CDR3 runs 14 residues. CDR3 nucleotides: TGTGCCAGCCGGGACAGTCCGAAGGACACTGAAGCTTTCTTT. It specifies CASRDSPKDTEAFF. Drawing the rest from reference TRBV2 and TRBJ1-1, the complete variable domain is EPEVTQTPSHQVTQMGQEVILRCVPISNHLYFYWYRQILGQKVEFLVSFYNNEISEKSEIFDDQFSVERPDGSNFTLKIRSTKLEDSAMYFCASRDSPKDTEAFFGQGTRLTVV.

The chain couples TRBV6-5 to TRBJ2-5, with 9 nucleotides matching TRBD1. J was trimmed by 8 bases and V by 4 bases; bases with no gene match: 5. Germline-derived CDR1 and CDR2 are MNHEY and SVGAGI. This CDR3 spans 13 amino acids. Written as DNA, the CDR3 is TGTGCCAGCAGTTCCGGGACAGGGAGTACCCAGTACTTC. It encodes CASSSGTGSTQYF.

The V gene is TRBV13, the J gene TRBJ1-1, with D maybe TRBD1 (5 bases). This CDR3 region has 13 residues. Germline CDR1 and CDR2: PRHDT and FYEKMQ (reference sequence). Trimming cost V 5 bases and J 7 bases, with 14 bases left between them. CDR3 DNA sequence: TGTGCCAGCAGCCCCCAGCCCAGGGTTGAAGCTTTCTTT. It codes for CASSPQPRVEAFF.

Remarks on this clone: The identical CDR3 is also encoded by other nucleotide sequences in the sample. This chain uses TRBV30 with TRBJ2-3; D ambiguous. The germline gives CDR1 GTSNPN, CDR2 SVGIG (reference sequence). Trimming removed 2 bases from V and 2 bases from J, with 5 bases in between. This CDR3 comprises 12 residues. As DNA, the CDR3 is TGTGCCTGGAGTCCAGACACAGATACGCAGTATTTT. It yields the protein CAWSPDTDTQYF.

Written as DNA, the CDR3 is TGTGCCAGCAGCTCCGGGACTAGCGGGACGAACACCGGGGAGCTGTTTTTT. It encodes CASSSGTSGTNTGELFF. The V call is TRBV5-4, the J call TRBJ2-2; 13 bases match TRBD2. V shed 3 bases, J shed 0 bases, and the junction held 2 bases outside the gene matches. Germline CDR1 is SGHNT and CDR2 is YYREEE (reference sequence). CDR3 size: 17 residues.

Here the CDR3 DNA reads TGTGCCAGCAGCCAAGGGGACAGGGGAGTGGAGACCCAGTACTTC. As protein: CASSQGDRGVETQYF. The genes are TRBV4-2 and TRBJ2-5, with TRBD1 matching over 10 bases. Germline lookup yields CDR1 LGHNA and CDR2 YNFKEQ. CDR3 length equals 15 residues. Unmatched junction bases numbered 4, after V lost 1 base and J lost 5 bases.

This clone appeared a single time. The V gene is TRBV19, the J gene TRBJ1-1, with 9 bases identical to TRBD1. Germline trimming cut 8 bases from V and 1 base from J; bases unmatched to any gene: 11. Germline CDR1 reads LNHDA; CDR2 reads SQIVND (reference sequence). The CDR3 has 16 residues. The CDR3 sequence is CASSLLLGQGNTEAFF. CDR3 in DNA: TGTGCCAGTTCATTGCTTTTGGGACAGGGGAACACTGAAGCTTTCTTT.

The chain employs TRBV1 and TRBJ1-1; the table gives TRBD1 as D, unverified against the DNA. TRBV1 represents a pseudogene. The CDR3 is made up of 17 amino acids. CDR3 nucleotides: TGCACCAGCAGCACCTCTTTCTCCAGATACATGAACACTGAAGCTTTCTTT. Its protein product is CTSSTSFSRYMNTEAFF.

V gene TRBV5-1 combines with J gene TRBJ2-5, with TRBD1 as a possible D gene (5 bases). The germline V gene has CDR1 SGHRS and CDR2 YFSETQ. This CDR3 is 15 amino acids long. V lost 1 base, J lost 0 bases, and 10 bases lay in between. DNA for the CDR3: TGCGCCAGCAGCTTGTCAGAAGGGGACCAAGAGACCCAGTACTTC. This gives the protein CASSLSEGDQETQYF.

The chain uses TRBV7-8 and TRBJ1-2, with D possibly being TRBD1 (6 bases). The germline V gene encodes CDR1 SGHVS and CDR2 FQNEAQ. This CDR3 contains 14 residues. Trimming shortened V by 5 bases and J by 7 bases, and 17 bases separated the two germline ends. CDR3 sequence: CASSPDPGVGGYTF. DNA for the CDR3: TGTGCCAGCAGCCCCGACCCAGGGGTGGGTGGCTACACCTTC. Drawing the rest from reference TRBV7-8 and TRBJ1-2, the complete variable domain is GAGVSQSPRYKVAKRGQDVALRCDPISGHVSLFWYQQALGQGPEFLTYFQNEAQLDKSGLPSDRFFAERPEGSVSTLKIQRTQQEDSAVYLCASSPDPGVGGYTFGSGTRLTVV.

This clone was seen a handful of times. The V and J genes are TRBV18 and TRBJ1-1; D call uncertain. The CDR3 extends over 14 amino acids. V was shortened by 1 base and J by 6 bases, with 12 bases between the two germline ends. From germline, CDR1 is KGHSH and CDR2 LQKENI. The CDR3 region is CASSPRASQAEAFF. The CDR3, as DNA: TGTGCCAGCTCACCACGGGCGTCCCAGGCTGAAGCTTTCTTT.